This entry concerns a single T cell receptor beta chain. Its antigen is as yet unknown. Because it lacks the conserved phenylalanine or tryptophan at the end, this CDR3 is likely a read error. This CDR3 contains 14 residues. Germline CDR1 and CDR2: SEHNR and FQNEAQ (reference sequence). V lost 8 bases and J lost 7, with 18 bases in between. This sample is drawn from a study of T cell repertoires in cytomegalovirus infection. Study-wide context: TCR beta signatures that were public indicated CMV infection and matching HLA type.

TCRdb re-analysed the reads in MiXCR, keeping a single row per CDR3 protein. The table lists 740,000 or so distinct CDR3 sequences, less than 40% of them singletons, with about 2.8% in the top ten. Study-wide results and caveats: There were HLA-C-restricted CMV-specific TCR beta clonotypes dominating the ex vivo response. Frequencies of public TCR beta families were cumulated, and this identified carriers of CMV plus the relevant HLA.

This sequence joins TRBV7-9 and TRBJ1-5; no clear D. The sample comprised PBMCs. This clonotype was sampled from a human donor in good health (CMV status not recorded). Some clones in this sample may be carry-over from other donors' samples. The CDR3 loop is CASGSGEVGQPQHS. CDR3 in DNA: TGTGCCAGCGGCTCCGGGGAGGTCGGACAGCCCCAGCATTCT.